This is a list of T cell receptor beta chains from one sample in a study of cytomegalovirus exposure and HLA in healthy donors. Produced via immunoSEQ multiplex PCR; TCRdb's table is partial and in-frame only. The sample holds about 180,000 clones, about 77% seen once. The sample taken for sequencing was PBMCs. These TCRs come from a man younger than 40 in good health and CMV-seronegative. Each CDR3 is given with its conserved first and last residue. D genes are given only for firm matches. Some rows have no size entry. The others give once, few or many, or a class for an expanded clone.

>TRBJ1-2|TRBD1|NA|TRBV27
TGTGCCAGCAGTTCCCGGACAGGGAGGGGCTACACCTTC
CASSSRTGRGYTF
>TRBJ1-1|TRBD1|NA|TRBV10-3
TGTGCCATCAGTGAGTACACAGGGGACACTGAAGCTTTCTTT
CAISEYTGDTEAFF
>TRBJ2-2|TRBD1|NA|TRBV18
TGTGCCAGCTCCCCCGGACAGGGGGTAATCGGGGAGCTGTTTTTT
CASSPGQGVIGELFF
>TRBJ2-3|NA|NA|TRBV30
TGTGCCTGGAGTGTTGCCAGGACAGATACGCAGTATTTT
CAWSVARTDTQYF
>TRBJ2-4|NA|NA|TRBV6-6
TGTGCCAGCAGTTACGGTGGCACTGGGGCTAAAAACATTCAGTACTTC
CASSYGGTGAKNIQYF
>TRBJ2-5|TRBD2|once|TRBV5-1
TGCGCCAGCAGCTTGGGTCTAGCGGCCGCGGGGACCCAGTACTTC
CASSLGLAAAGTQYF
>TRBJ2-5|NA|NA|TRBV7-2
TGTGCCAGCAGCTTAGTCGCGGGGGCGGGTGAGACCCAGTACTTC
CASSLVAGAGETQYF
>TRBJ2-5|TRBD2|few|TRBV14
TGTGCCAGCAGCCCCCCTGGACTGAGCGGGGGGCAAGAGACCCAGTACTTC
CASSPPGLSGGQETQYF
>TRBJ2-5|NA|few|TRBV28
TGTGCCAGCAGTTTGCTAGGGCGGGGGACCCAGTACTTC
CASSLLGRGTQYF
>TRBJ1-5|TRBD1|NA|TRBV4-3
TGCGCCAGCAGCCAAGATAGGACAGGATATCAGCCCCAGCATTTT
CASSQDRTGYQPQHF
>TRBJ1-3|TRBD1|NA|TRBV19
TGTGCCAGTCGACAGGGGAATACTGGAAACACCATATATTTT
CASRQGNTGNTIYF
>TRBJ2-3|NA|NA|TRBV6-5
TGTGCCAGCAGCAAGGGGGATACGCAGTATTTT
CASSKGDTQYF
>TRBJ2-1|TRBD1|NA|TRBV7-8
TGTGCCAGCAGCTCCAACAGGGGCTCCTACAATGAGCAGTTCTTC
CASSSNRGSYNEQFF
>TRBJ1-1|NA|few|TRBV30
TGTGCCTGCCTAAGGGGGGGGACTGAAGCTTTCTTT
CACLRGGTEAFF
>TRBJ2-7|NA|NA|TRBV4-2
TGTGCCAGCAGCCCCAACCCCAGCGGCGAGCAGTACTTC
CASSPNPSGEQYF
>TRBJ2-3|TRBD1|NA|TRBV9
TGTGCCAGCAGCGTAGGAGCGTCAGGGGGCTTCACAGATACGCAGTATTTT
CASSVGASGGFTDTQYF
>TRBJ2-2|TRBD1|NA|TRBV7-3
TGTGCCAGCAGGGACGGGACAGACTACACCGGGGAGCTGTTTTTT
CASRDGTDYTGELFF
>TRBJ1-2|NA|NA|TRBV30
TGTGCCTGGAAGGGCGGGGGACATACCTACTATGGCTACACCTTC
CAWKGGGHTYYGYTF
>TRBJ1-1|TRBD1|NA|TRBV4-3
TGCGCCAGCAGCCAACCGGGACAGGGGGCGCCCGGGGAAGCTTTCTTT
CASSQPGQGAPGEAFF
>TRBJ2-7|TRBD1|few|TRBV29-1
TGCAGCGTTGAAGGTGGACAGGGGGGCTCCTACGAGCAGTACTTC
CSVEGGQGGSYEQYF
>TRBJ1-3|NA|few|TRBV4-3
TGCGCCAGCAGCCAAGAGTCATCAGGGAACACCATATATTTT
CASSQESSGNTIYF
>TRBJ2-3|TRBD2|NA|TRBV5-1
TGCGCCAGTTCTAGCGGGGGGGATCTAGATACGCAGTATTTT
CASSSGGDLDTQYF
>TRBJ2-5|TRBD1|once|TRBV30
TGTGCCTGGAGCAAAGGACAGGGGACCCAAGAGACCCAGTACTTC
CAWSKGQGTQETQYF
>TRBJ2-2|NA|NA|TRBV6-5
TGTGCCAGCAGTTACTCAGCCGGAACGGGCACCGGGGAGCTGTTTTTT
CASSYSAGTGTGELFF
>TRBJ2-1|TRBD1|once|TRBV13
TGTGCCAGCAGCTTTGGCGCGACAGGGACAAATGAGCAGTTCTTC
CASSFGATGTNEQFF
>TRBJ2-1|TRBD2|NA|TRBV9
TGTGCCAGCAGCGTCGGACTAGCGGGCCACATCGCGGAGCAGTTCTTC
CASSVGLAGHIAEQFF
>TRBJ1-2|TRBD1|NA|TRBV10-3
TGTGCCATCAGTCACGACAGGGGAAAAGGAGGGGACTATGGCTACACCTTC
CAISHDRGKGGDYGYTF
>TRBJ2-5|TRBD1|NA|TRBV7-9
TGTGCCAGCAGCCCGCAGGGGGCAGGGGAGACCCAGTACTTC
CASSPQGAGETQYF
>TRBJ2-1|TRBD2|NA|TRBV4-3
TGCGCCAGCAGCCGCACTCACCTCGGGACTAGCGGTGGTAGGAATGAGCAGTTCTTC
CASSRTHLGTSGGRNEQFF
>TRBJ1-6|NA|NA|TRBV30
TGTGCCTGGACGGGGGTGGGCCTAAGGGATTCACCCCTCCACTTT
CAWTGVGLRDSPLHF
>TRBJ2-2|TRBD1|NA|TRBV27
TGTGCCAGCAGTTTAAAAGGACAGGGCAACACCGGGGAGCTGTTTTTT
CASSLKGQGNTGELFF
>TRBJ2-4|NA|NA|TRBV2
TGTGCCAGCAGGGAGGGACAGCTAGCCAAAAACATTCAGTACTTC
CASREGQLAKNIQYF
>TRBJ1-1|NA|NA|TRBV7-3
TGTGCCAGCAGTTCCTCGCCGGTTCCGAACACTGAAGCTTTCTTT
CASSSSPVPNTEAFF
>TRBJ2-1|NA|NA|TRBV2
TGTGCCAGCAGTGAGATACAGGGCTCCAATGAGCAGTTCTTC
CASSEIQGSNEQFF
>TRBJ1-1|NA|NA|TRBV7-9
TGTGCCAGCCTCAGCGGACGACTTGAAGCTTTCTTT
CASLSGRLEAFF
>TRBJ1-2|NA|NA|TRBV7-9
TGTTCCAGCAGCCACGAGGGCCCTAACTATGGCTACACCTTC
CSSSHEGPNYGYTF
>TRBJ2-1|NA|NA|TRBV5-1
TGCGCCAGCAGCTTGGACTGGTCCTACAATGAGCAGTTCTTC
CASSLDWSYNEQFF
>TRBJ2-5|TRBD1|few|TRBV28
TGTGCCAGCCAGACCGGACAGGGGGCGCTTGAGCAGTACTTC
CASQTGQGALEQYF
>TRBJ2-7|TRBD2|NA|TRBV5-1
TGCGCCAGCAGCTTATTAAGTAGCGGGAGCTACGAGCAGTACTTC
CASSLLSSGSYEQYF
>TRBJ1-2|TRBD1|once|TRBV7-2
TGTGCCAGCAGTTTTCTCGGGGACAGCGCTAACTATGGCTACACCTTC
CASSFLGDSANYGYTF
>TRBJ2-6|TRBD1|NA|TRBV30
TGTGCCTGGAGTAAACATCGGCGACAGGGGGCCGGGGCCAACGTCCTGACTTTC
CAWSKHRRQGAGANVLTF
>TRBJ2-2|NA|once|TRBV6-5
TGTGCCAGCAGTACGGGCGACAGGAACACCGGGGAGCTGTTTTTT
CASSTGDRNTGELFF